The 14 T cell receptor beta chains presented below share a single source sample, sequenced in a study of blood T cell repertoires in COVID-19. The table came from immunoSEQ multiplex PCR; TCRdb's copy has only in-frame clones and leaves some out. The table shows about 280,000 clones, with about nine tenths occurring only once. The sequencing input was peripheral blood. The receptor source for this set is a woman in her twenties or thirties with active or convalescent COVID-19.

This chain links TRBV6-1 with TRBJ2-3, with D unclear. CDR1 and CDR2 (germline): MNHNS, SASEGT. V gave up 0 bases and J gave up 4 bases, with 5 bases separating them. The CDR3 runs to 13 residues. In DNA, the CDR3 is TGTGCCAGCAGTGAAGCTCGGGCAGATACGCAGTATTTT. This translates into CASSEARADTQYF.

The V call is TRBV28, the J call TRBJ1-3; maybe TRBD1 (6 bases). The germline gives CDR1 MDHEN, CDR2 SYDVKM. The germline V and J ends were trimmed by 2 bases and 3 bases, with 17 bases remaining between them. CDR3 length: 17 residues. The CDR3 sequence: CASSLTGGRGYGNTIYF. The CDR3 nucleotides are TGTGCCAGCAGTTTAACAGGCGGCAGGGGATATGGAAACACCATATATTTT.

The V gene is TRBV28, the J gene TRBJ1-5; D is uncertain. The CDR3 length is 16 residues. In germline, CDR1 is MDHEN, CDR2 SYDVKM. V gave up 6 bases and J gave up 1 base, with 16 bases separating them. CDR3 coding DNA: TGTGCCAGCAGCCCTCGGAGGCATGGGAGCAATCAGCCCCAGCATTTT. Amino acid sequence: CASSPRRHGSNQPQHF.

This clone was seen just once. The CDR3 reads CASIHSPGQGNYEQYF. CDR3 in DNA: TGCGCCAGCATCCACTCCCCGGGACAGGGTAACTACGAGCAGTACTTC. This sequence joins TRBV5-1 and TRBJ2-7; TRBD1 agrees at 9 bases. CDR1 is SGHRS and CDR2 is YFSETQ in the germline V gene. V lost 6 bases to trimming and J lost 3 bases; unmatched junction nucleotides: 13. The CDR3 is 16 residues long.

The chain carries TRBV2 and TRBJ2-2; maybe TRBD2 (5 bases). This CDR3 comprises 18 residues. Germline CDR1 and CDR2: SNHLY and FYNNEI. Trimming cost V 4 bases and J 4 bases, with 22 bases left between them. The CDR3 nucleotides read TGTGCCAGCAGTGGAACTAGATCGCCGGGCTCGGGCACCGGGGAGCTGTTTTTT. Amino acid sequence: CASSGTRSPGSGTGELFF.

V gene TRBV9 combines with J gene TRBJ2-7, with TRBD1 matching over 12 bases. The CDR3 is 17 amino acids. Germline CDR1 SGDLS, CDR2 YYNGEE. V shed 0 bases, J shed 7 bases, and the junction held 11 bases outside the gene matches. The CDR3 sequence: CASSVAGSGTGGREQYF. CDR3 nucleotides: TGTGCCAGCAGCGTAGCTGGTAGTGGGACAGGGGGCAGGGAGCAGTACTTC.

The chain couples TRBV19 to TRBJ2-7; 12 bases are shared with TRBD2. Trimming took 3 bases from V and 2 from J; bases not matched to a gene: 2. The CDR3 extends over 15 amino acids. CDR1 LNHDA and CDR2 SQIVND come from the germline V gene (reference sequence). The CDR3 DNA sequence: TGTGCCAGTAGTATTACTAGCGGGGGGCCCTACGAGCAGTACTTC. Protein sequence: CASSITSGGPYEQYF.

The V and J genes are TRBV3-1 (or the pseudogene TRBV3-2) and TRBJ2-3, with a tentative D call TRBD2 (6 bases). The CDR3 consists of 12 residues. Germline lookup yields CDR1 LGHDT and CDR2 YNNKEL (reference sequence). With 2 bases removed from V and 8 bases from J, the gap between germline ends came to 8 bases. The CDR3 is CASSQLSGTQYF. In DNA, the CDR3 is TGTGCCAGCAGCCAACTTAGCGGTACGCAGTATTTT.

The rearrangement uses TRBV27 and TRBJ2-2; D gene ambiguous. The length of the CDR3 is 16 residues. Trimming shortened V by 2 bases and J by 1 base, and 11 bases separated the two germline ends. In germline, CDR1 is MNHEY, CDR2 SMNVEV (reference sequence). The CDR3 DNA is TGTGCCAGCAGTTTAGAGAGGTACCAGAACACCGGGGAGCTGTTTTTT. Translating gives CASSLERYQNTGELFF.

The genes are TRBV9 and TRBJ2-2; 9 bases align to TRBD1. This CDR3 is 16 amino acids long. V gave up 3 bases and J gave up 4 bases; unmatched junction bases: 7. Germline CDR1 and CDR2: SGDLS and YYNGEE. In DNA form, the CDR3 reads TGTGCCAGCAGCGGAAACAGGGGGCAGGGCACCGGGGAGCTGTTTTTT. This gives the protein CASSGNRGQGTGELFF.

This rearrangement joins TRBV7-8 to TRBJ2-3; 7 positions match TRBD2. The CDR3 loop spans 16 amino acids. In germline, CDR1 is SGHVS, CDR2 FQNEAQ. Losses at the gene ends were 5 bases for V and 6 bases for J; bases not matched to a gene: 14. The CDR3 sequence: CASSQWPASGDDTQYF. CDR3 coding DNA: TGTGCCAGCAGCCAATGGCCTGCCAGCGGGGATGATACGCAGTATTTT.

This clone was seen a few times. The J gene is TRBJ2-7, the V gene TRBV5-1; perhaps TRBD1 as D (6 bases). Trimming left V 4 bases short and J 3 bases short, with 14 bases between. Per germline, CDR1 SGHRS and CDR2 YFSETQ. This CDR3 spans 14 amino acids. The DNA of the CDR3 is TGCGCCAGCAGCAGACAGGCTGGGCACTACGAGCAGTACTTC. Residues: CASSRQAGHYEQYF.

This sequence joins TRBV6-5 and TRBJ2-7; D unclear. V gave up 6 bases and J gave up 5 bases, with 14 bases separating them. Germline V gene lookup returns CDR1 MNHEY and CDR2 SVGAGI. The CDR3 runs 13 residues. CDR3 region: CASSSTRVHEQYF. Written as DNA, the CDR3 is TGTGCCAGCAGCTCCACTCGAGTCCACGAGCAGTACTTC.

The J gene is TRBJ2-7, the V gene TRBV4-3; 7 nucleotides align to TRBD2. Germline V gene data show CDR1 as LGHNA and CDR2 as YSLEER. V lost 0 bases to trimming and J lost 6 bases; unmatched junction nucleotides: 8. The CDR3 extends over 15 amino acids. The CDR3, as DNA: TGCGCCAGCAGCCAAGACGGGAGCGGGGCCCTCGAGCAGTACTTC. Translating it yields CASSQDGSGALEQYF.